This T cell receptor (beta chain) was documented in a study of shared clonotypes between healthy human individuals. The wider study: The cohort comprised a couple of women and a few men. Their ages spanned 18 to 49 years. Regarding the study as a whole: For naive CD4 cells, around 5.1% of clonotypes were shared across a handful of donors. The study generally estimated greater richness for naive than memory subsets. Generation of non-shared clonotypes was less probable than generation of clonotypes shared by all four donors.

The ends were cut back, 2 bases at V and 7 bases at J, with 9 bases in the middle. The CDR3 totals 12 residues. Germline V CDR1 and CDR2: MDHEN, SYDVKM. This clone was recorded once. The antigen remains unidentified. Libraries were prepared by immunoSEQ multiplex PCR; TCRdb keeps only in-frame clonotypes and omits some of them. Seen here are a few hundred thousand clones, about 96% observed once, and the top ten hold about 0.32%. The chain recombines TRBV28 with TRBJ2-7, with D uncertain. The receptor's source is a man in his thirties or forties in good health. Sequenced input: memory CD8+ T cells sorted from blood. Sample subset: CD45RO+ cells pooled with CCR7-negative TemRA cells. CDR3 residues: CASSLPPWEQYF. CDR3 nucleotide sequence: TGTGCCAGCAGTTTACCCCCTTGGGAGCAGTACTTC.